The 17 T cell receptor beta chains in this list originate from one sample, sequenced in a study of immune evolution from preneoplasia to lung adenocarcinoma. Sequencing used immunoSEQ multiplex PCR; TCRdb keeps in-frame clones, though not all of them. This sample has around 3,700 clones, with approximately 85% found just once. Sequencing was performed on FFPE invasive lung adenocarcinoma tissue. Receptors originate from a person aged 45-60 years with lung adenocarcinoma.

The chain links TRBV7-6 to TRBJ2-2, with D maybe TRBD2 (5 bases). The V end lost 2 bases, the J end lost 13 bases, and 17 bases lay between the germline ends. The CDR3 loop spans 14 amino acids. The germline V gene has CDR1 SGHVS and CDR2 FNYEAQ. The CDR3 nucleotides read TGTGCCAGCAGCTTAACCCCGGGATCCGTAGCGCTGTTTTTT. This codes for CASSLTPGSVALFF.

For the CDR3, the DNA is TGTGCCAGTAGTATAGGGGGGTCCCAGCCCCAGCATTTT. Translating gives CASSIGGSQPQHF. This chain uses TRBV19 with TRBJ1-5, with D perhaps TRBD1 (5 bases). This CDR3 is built from 13 residues. Germline CDR1 and CDR2: LNHDA and SQIVND (reference sequence). Deletions cut 1 base from V and 7 bases from J, with 8 bases between.

The rearrangement joins TRBV23-1 to TRBJ1-5; D perhaps matches TRBD1 (5 bases). TRBV23-1 is an open reading frame whose function is uncertain. CDR3 length: 9 residues. Trimming cost V 11 bases and J 6 bases, with 5 bases left between them. The CDR3, as DNA: TGCGCCGGGGCTCAGCCCCAGCATTTT. It codes for CAGAQPQHF.

This clone was seen more than once but under ten times. The V call is TRBV10-3, the J call TRBJ1-5; a weak D match, TRBD1 (5 bases). The CDR3 spans 17 residues. V was pared by 2 bases and J by 4 bases, with 18 bases between. Germline values: CDR1 ENHRY, CDR2 SYGVKD. In DNA form, the CDR3 reads TGTGCCATCAGTGAGCTGGGGGGACCCCAGGGTAATCAGCCCCAGCATTTT. This translates into CAISELGGPQGNQPQHF.

Remarks on this clone: One end of the junction is discordant with germline, which a read error may explain. J is TRBJ2-5 and V is TRBV7-7, with TRBD2 as a possible D gene (7 bases). Germline V CDR1 and CDR2: SSHAT, FNYEAQ (reference sequence). The CDR3 covers 13 residues. Here the CDR3 reads CASSPGGGETQYF. CDR3 nucleotide sequence: TGTGCTAGCAGCCCCGGCGGGGGCGAGACCCAGTACTTC.

The chain links TRBV5-8 to TRBJ1-2; no clear D gene. The CDR3 extends over 14 amino acids. Germline CDR1 reads SGHTS; CDR2 reads YDEGEE. Trimming stripped 1 base from V and 3 bases from J, with 10 bases between. CDR3 amino acids: CASSLSFGDYGYTF. CDR3 sequence (DNA): TGTGCCAGCAGCTTGTCTTTCGGGGACTATGGCTACACCTTC.

This rearrangement joins TRBV19 to TRBJ1-6, with 11 bases identical to TRBD1. The CDR3 is 19 residues long. CDR1 and CDR2 (germline): LNHDA, SQIVND (reference sequence). The V segment lost 5 bases and the J segment 7 bases; nucleotides outside the gene matches: 16. The chain's CDR3 is CASSSAGTGGLGLNSPLHF. The DNA of the CDR3 is TGTGCCAGTAGTTCCGCCGGGACAGGGGGTTTGGGGTTAAATTCACCCCTCCACTTT.

V is TRBV18 and J is TRBJ1-1; D remains ambiguous. Trimming shortened V by 0 bases and J by 1 base, and 6 bases separated the two germline ends. The CDR3 sequence is 14 residues long. Germline V gene sequence: CDR1 KGHSH, CDR2 LQKENI. CDR3 DNA sequence: TGTGCCAGCTCACCACCGTCGGGGAACACTGAAGCTTTCTTT. Translated: CASSPPSGNTEAFF. Drawing the rest from reference TRBV18 and TRBJ1-1, the complete variable domain is NAGVMQNPRHLVRRRGQEARLRCSPMKGHSHVYWYRQLPEEGLKFMVYLQKENIIDESGMPKERFSAEFPKEGPSILRIQQVVRGDSAAYFCASSPPSGNTEAFFGQGTRLTVV.

This clone is a singleton in its sample. The chain is built from TRBV6-6 and TRBJ2-7; D remains unclear. Germline V gene data show CDR1 as MNHNY and CDR2 as SVGAGI (reference sequence). The CDR3 extends over 16 amino acids. V lost 0 bases and J 4 bases, leaving 16 bases between the germline ends. DNA for the CDR3: TGTGCCAGCAGTTACTCATCGGCCCGCTCAGGTTACGAGCAGTACTTC. Translation gives CASSYSSARSGYEQYF.

This clone was counted between two and nine times. This sequence joins TRBV11-3 and TRBJ2-7; TRBD1 matches at 10 bases. Germline values: CDR1 SGHNT, CDR2 YENEEA. V gave up 4 bases and J gave up 6 bases; unmatched junction bases: 3. This CDR3 contains 13 residues. CDR3 in DNA: TGTGCCAGCAGCTCCCGGACAGGGGGCGAGCAGTACTTC. This gives the protein CASSSRTGGEQYF.

The sample holds a few counts of this clone. The chain links TRBV7-2 to TRBJ2-7, with 9 bases lining up with TRBD2. The CDR3 loop spans 15 amino acids. V was clipped by 2 bases and J by 5 bases; unmatched bases: 7. Germline CDR1 and CDR2: SGHTA and FQGNSA. DNA of the CDR3: TGTGCCAGCAGCTTATTAGCGGGAGTTCGCCACGAGCAGTACTTC. It translates to CASSLLAGVRHEQYF.

V usage is TRBV4-2 and J usage is TRBJ2-7; 12 bases fit TRBD2. In germline, CDR1 is LGHNA, CDR2 YNFKEQ. Losses at the gene ends were 4 bases for V and 5 bases for J; bases not matched to a gene: 9. This CDR3 comprises 16 residues. CDR3 sequence: CASSPETSGSGHEQYF. The CDR3 bases are TGTGCCAGCAGCCCTGAGACTAGCGGGAGTGGCCACGAGCAGTACTTC.

The J gene is TRBJ1-1, the V gene TRBV29-1, with D possibly TRBD1 on 5 matching bases. V was trimmed by 6 bases and J by 0 bases, leaving 11 bases between them. Germline V gene sequence: CDR1 SQVTM, CDR2 ANQGSEA. The CDR3 consists of 13 residues. CDR3 DNA sequence: TGCAGCGTCCGGCGGGGCCTGAACACTGAAGCTTTCTTT. Its translation is CSVRRGLNTEAFF.

The chain is built from TRBV30 and TRBJ1-6; the D gene is possibly TRBD1 (6 bases). Trimming removed 3 bases at V and 10 bases at J, with 16 bases between. This CDR3 has 14 residues. CDR1 GTSNPN and CDR2 SVGIG come from the germline V gene (reference sequence). The DNA of the CDR3 is TGTGCCTGGAGCGGGGGACACAAAGGCTCACCCCTCCACTTT. Its translation is CAWSGGHKGSPLHF. Variable domain in full (rest from reference TRBV30 and TRBJ1-6): SQTIHQWPATLVQPVGSPLSLECTVEGTSNPNLYWYRQAAGRGLQLLFYSVGIGQISSEVPQNLSASRPQDRQFILSSKKLLLSDSGFYLCAWSGGHKGSPLHFGNGTRLTVT.

The genes are TRBV11-2 and TRBJ1-6, with TRBD1 as a possible D gene (5 bases). Germline CDR1 is SGHAT and CDR2 is FQNNGV. The CDR3 is 17 amino acids. V gave up 0 bases and J gave up 8 bases, with 17 bases separating them. The CDR3 DNA follows: TGTGCCAGCAGCTTAGATCGCGGGGGGTATACGTATTCACCCCTCCACTTT. The encoded protein is CASSLDRGGYTYSPLHF.

The chain has TRBV11-2 and TRBJ2-7; no clear D. The CDR3 consists of 12 residues. Germline CDR1 SGHAT, CDR2 FQNNGV. The germline V and J ends were trimmed by 1 base and 5 bases, with 6 bases remaining between them. The CDR3 loop reads CASSLVQDEQYF. The DNA of the CDR3 is TGTGCCAGCAGCTTAGTCCAGGACGAGCAGTACTTC.

The V call is TRBV7-9, the J call TRBJ1-3; D may be TRBD1 (5 bases). Germline-derived CDR1 and CDR2 are SEHNR and FQNEAQ (reference sequence). The CDR3 covers 17 residues. Trimming removed 3 bases from V and 0 bases from J, with 15 bases in between. Here the CDR3 reads CASSFNYGGSSGNTIYF. CDR3 sequence (DNA): TGTGCCAGCAGCTTCAATTACGGGGGGAGCTCTGGAAACACCATATATTTT.